This T cell receptor (beta chain) was observed in a study of naive and memory T cell subsets. The germline V gene has CDR1 SGHTA and CDR2 FQGNSA. J lost 5 bases, V lost 1 base, and 7 bases had no gene match. The CDR3 has 16 residues. The beta constant-region primer was an equimolar mix of two oligonucleotides covering TRBC1 and TRBC2. TCRdb itself ran the UMI-ligation and nested PCR reads through MiXCR, one entry per CDR3 protein. The profile covers tens of thousands of distinct CDR3 sequences, with roughly 7.3% appearing a single time and more than 1.5% taken by the ten largest. The TCR originated in a human donor in good health. This chain links TRBV7-2 with TRBJ2-3; 9 bases are shared with TRBD2. The sequenced material came from central memory CD4+ T cells from blood. CDR3 DNA: TGTGCCAGCAGCTTAGGTAGCGGGAGTTTAGGAGATACGCAGTATTTT. It specifies CASSLGSGSLGDTQYF.